These 12 T cell receptor beta chains were all obtained from the same sample, sequenced in a study of blood T cells in healthy people across ages. A second PCR of 7 to 11 cycles used a sample-barcoded 5' primer and a J-beta primer mix. TCRdb reanalysed the 5' RACE reads using MiXCR and keeps one entry per CDR3 protein. The data show 1.8 million or so distinct CDR3 sequences, about two fifths seen once. The source material was blood. These TCRs come from a human donor in good health.

The genes are TRBV3-1 and TRBJ2-1; D gene unclear. In germline, CDR1 is LGHDT, CDR2 YNNKEL (reference sequence). This CDR3 has 16 amino acids. Trimming pared 0 bases from V and 5 bases from J, leaving 14 bases between. The CDR3: CASSQDLGSGDNEQFF. The DNA of the CDR3 is TGTGCCAGCAGCCAAGATCTTGGTTCTGGGGACAATGAGCAGTTCTTC.

The chain couples TRBV4-1 to TRBJ2-3, with a possible D match to TRBD2 (6 bases). Trimming cost V 0 bases and J 6 bases, with 16 bases left between them. Looked up from germline, CDR1 is MGHRA and CDR2 is YSYEKL. This CDR3 region has 16 residues. The CDR3 DNA sequence: TGCGCCAGCAGCCAAGAGGGGCGGGGCCTTAGGGATACGCAGTATTTT. Translation: CASSQEGRGLRDTQYF.

The V and J genes are TRBV29-1 and TRBJ1-2; perhaps TRBD1 as D (6 bases). Trimming cost V 4 bases and J 5 bases, with 11 bases left between them. CDR3 length: 12 residues. Germline V CDR1 and CDR2: SQVTM, ANQGSEA. CDR3 residues: CSVVRGVYGYTF. In DNA, the CDR3 is TGCAGCGTTGTGAGGGGGGTTTATGGCTACACCTTC.

The chain recombines TRBV4-3 with TRBJ1-2; no clear D gene. Germline V gene data show CDR1 as LGHNA and CDR2 as YSLEER. V lost 5 bases and J lost 3, with 16 bases in between. The CDR3 consists of 15 residues. In DNA, the CDR3 is TGCGCCAGCAGCTCCCAGGATTTTCGGGACTATGGCTACACCTTC. Its protein is CASSSQDFRDYGYTF.

The rearrangement links TRBV7-6 to TRBJ1-1; 8 bases agree with TRBD1. Germline V lookup: CDR1 SGHVS, CDR2 FNYEAQ. V shed 5 bases and J 2 bases; nucleotides not matched to a gene: 7. This CDR3 region has 15 residues. CDR3 in amino acids: CASSPRTGKNTEAFF. CDR3 nucleotides: TGTGCCAGCAGCCCAAGGACAGGGAAAAACACTGAAGCTTTCTTT.

This clonotype was counted at least ten times. This rearrangement joins TRBV20-1 to TRBJ2-7; 11 bases fit TRBD2. Trimming took 5 bases from V and 4 from J; bases not matched to a gene: 7. Looked up from germline, CDR1 is DFQATT and CDR2 is SNEGSKA (reference sequence). This CDR3 comprises 14 residues. CDR3 DNA sequence: TGCAGTGCTGAGGGACTAGCGGAACCTTACGAGCAGTACTTC. Amino acid sequence: CSAEGLAEPYEQYF.

This clonotype was detected only once. V usage is TRBV7-2 and J usage is TRBJ2-3; 7 bases fit TRBD2. The CDR3 length is 14 residues. V lost 0 bases to trimming and J lost 10 bases; unmatched junction nucleotides: 7. Per germline, CDR1 SGHTA and CDR2 FQGNSA. The CDR3 coding sequence is TGTGCCAGCAGCTTAGCGCGGGGGTGGGGGGCGCAGTATTTT. It translates to CASSLARGWGAQYF.

This clonotype was seen repeatedly, ten times or more. The chain combines TRBV4-3 with TRBJ1-5; D possibly corresponds to TRBD1 (5 bases). V was pared by 3 bases and J by 3 bases, with 9 bases between. The CDR3 extends over 14 amino acids. CDR1 LGHNA and CDR2 YSLEER come from the germline V gene. The CDR3 protein is CASSQGRSNQPQHF. Here the CDR3 DNA reads TGCGCCAGCAGCCAGGGACGGTCCAATCAGCCCCAGCATTTT.

This clonotype was observed a handful of times. V usage is TRBV6-2 or TRBV6-3 and J usage is TRBJ2-5, with TRBD2 matching 11 bases. The V segment lost 4 bases and the J segment 3 bases; nucleotides outside the gene matches: 10. The CDR3 has 17 residues. Germline V CDR1 and CDR2: MNHEY, SVGEGT. The CDR3 DNA sequence: TGTGCCAGCAGTTTTCCCGAACCGACTAGCGGGGAAGAGACCCAGTACTTC. Protein product: CASSFPEPTSGEETQYF.

This clonotype turned up a few times. V and J are TRBV11-2 and TRBJ2-6, with D unclear. The germline CDR1 and CDR2 sequences are SGHAT and FQNNGV. The ends were cut back, 5 bases at V and 0 bases at J, with 8 bases in the middle. CDR3 length: 15 amino acids. The CDR3 spells CASSASHSGANVLTF. Written as DNA, the CDR3 is TGTGCCAGCAGCGCCAGTCACTCTGGGGCCAACGTCCTGACTTTC.

The V and J genes are TRBV6-5 and TRBJ2-3, with 10 bases that match TRBD2. This CDR3 is built from 14 residues. Germline values: CDR1 MNHEY, CDR2 SVGAGI. With V trimmed by 10 bases and J by 3 bases, 7 bases remained unmatched. The CDR3 nucleotides are TGTGCCACCACGGGACTAGCGTCTACAGATACGCAGTATTTT. Protein: CATTGLASTDTQYF.

V usage is TRBV5-1 and J usage is TRBJ2-7, with a possible D match to TRBD2 (6 bases). Germline values: CDR1 SGHRS, CDR2 YFSETQ. This CDR3 is built from 14 residues. V lost 4 bases to trimming and J lost 4 bases, with 15 bases between them. CDR3 coding DNA: TGCGCCAGCAGCCCAATGGGGGGAGGATACGAGCAGTACTTC. Translating gives CASSPMGGGYEQYF.